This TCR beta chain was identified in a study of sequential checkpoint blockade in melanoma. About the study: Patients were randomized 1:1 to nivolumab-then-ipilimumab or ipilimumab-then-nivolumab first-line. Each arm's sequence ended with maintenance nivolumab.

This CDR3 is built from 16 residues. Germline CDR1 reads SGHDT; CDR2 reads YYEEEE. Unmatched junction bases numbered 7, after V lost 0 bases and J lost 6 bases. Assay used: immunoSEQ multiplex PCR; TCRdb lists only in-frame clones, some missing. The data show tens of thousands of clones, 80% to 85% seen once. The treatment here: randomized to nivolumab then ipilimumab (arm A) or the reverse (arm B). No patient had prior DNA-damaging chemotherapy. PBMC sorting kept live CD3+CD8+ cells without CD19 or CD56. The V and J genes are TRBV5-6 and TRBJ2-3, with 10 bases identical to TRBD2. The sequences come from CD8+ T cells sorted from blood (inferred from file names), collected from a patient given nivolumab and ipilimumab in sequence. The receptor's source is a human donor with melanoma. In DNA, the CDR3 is TGTGCCAGCAGCTTGGCCGAGCGGGGGGGCCTCGATACGCAGTATTTT. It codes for CASSLAERGGLDTQYF.